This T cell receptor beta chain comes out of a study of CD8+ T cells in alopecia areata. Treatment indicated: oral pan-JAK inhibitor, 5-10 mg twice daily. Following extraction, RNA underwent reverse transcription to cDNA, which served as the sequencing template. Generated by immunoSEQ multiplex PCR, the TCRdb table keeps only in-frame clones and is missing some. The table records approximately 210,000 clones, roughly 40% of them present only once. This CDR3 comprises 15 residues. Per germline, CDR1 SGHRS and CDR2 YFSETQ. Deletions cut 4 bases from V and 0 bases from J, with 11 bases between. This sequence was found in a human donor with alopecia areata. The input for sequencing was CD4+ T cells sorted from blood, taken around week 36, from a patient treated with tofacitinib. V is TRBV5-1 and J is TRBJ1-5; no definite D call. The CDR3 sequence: CASSAGVNSNQPQHF. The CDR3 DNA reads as TGCGCCAGCAGCGCTGGGGTGAATAGCAATCAGCCCCAGCATTTT.